This T cell receptor (beta chain) was identified during a study of Tregs in tolerant kidney transplant recipients. The CDR3 runs 17 residues. Germline V gene lookup returns CDR1 SGHTA and CDR2 FQGNSA. Trimming took 2 bases from V and 4 from J, leaving 20 bases between them. Sequenced by immunoSEQ multiplex PCR; TCRdb stores in-frame clones only, minus some. The sample lists about 100,000 clones, over 85% seen once, with under 2% in the top ten. Mixed chimerism was transient after nonmyeloablative marrow transplants from related graft donors. Sequences were derived from CD4+ T cells from blood (PBMCs), sampled 12 months after the transplant. This sequence joins TRBV7-2 and TRBJ1-2; no clear D gene. This clonotype was sampled from a human patient who received a combined kidney and bone marrow transplant. T cells may partly derive from the graft donor. The CDR3 nucleotides are TGTGCCAGCAGCTTAACCCCATTTGGAGGTCGGCCCTATGGCTACACCTTC. Protein: CASSLTPFGGRPYGYTF.